This entry lists 17 T cell receptor beta chains sequenced from one sample in a study of response to subunit inactivated influenza vaccine. TCRdb reanalysed the RT-PCR reads using MiXCR and keeps one entry per CDR3 protein. The profile covers 450,000 to 700,000 distinct CDR3 sequences, with 12% to 15% appearing a single time and 8.5% to 14% taken by the ten largest. The material was PBMCs from blood, obtained approximately 12 days after vaccination. All receptors come from a man aged 50 to 59 who received an inactivated influenza vaccine.

V usage is TRBV4-3 and J usage is TRBJ2-7, with D perhaps matching TRBD1 or TRBD2 (5 bases each). With 0 bases removed from V and 0 bases from J, the gap between germline ends came to 9 bases. Germline CDR1 LGHNA, CDR2 YSLEER. CDR3 length: 15 residues. The CDR3 DNA sequence: TGCGCCAGCAGCCAAGAGTGGGGGAGCTCCTACGAGCAGTACTTC. It yields the protein CASSQEWGSSYEQYF.

This clonotype was recorded a few times. The V and J genes are TRBV2 and TRBJ1-6; 9 bases map to TRBD1. The CDR3 consists of 13 residues. Germline CDR1 reads SNHLY; CDR2 reads FYNNEI. V lost 10 bases, J lost 5 bases, and 3 bases stayed unmatched. The CDR3 region has the DNA TGTGCCAACCGGGACAGGGATAATTCACCCCTCCACTTT. Translated: CANRDRDNSPLHF. Full variable domain (rest looked up from reference TRBV2 and TRBJ1-6): EPEVTQTPSHQVTQMGQEVILRCVPISNHLYFYWYRQILGQKVEFLVSFYNNEISEKSEIFDDQFSVERPDGSNFTLKIRSTKLEDSAMYFCANRDRDNSPLHFGNGTRLTVT.

The V gene is TRBV29-1, the J gene TRBJ1-1, with a weak D call TRBD1 (5 bases). This CDR3 region has 12 residues. In germline, CDR1 is SQVTM, CDR2 ANQGSEA. V shed 2 bases and J shed 7 bases, with 11 bases lying between them. The CDR3 is CSVERGTYEAFF. In nucleotides, the CDR3 is TGCAGCGTTGAACGGGGGACGTATGAAGCTTTCTTT.

This sequence joins TRBV6-5 and TRBJ2-3, with a possible D match to TRBD1 (6 bases). The V gene's germline CDR1 is MNHEY and CDR2 SVGAGI. V shed 10 bases and J shed 1 base, with 9 bases lying between them. This CDR3 is built from 12 residues. The CDR3 sequence: CATRTGTDTQYF. In nucleotides, the CDR3 is TGTGCCACCAGGACAGGCACAGATACGCAGTATTTT.

In this sample, this clonotype turned up a few times. The V gene is TRBV12-3 or TRBV12-4, the J gene TRBJ2-2, with D unclear. This CDR3 is built from 17 residues. V shed 5 bases and J shed 1 base, with 17 bases lying between them. This chain's CDR3 is CASSPNWGRENTGELFF. In DNA form, the CDR3 reads TGTGCCAGCAGTCCCAATTGGGGTAGGGAGAACACCGGGGAGCTGTTTTTT.

This clonotype was seen repeatedly, ten times or more. The genes are TRBV7-8 and TRBJ2-1; D remains unclear. The V and J ends lost 0 bases and 4 bases respectively, with 7 bases between them. CDR1 is SGHVS, CDR2 FQNEAQ, per germline. The CDR3 is 14 amino acids. The CDR3 bases are TGTGCCAGCAGCTTAGCCCTCCGATACAATGAGCAGTTCTTC. Its translation: CASSLALRYNEQFF.

This clonotype has a count of ten or more. The chain combines TRBV7-9 with TRBJ2-2; D is possibly TRBD2 (5 bases). Germline assignment: CDR1 SEHNR and CDR2 FQNEAQ (reference sequence). V shed 7 bases and J shed 6 bases, with 18 bases lying between them. CDR3 size: 15 residues. This CDR3 is CASIPLGRRSGELFF. In nucleotides, the CDR3 is TGTGCCAGCATCCCACTAGGCAGAAGGTCCGGGGAGCTGTTTTTT.

This clonotype turned up a few times. The rearrangement joins TRBV18 to TRBJ2-2, with D possibly TRBD2 on 6 matching bases. Germline lookup yields CDR1 KGHSH and CDR2 LQKENI. The CDR3 extends over 14 amino acids. V was clipped by 6 bases and J by 4 bases, with 12 bases between them. CDR3 loop: CASSRGGVTGELFF. CDR3 DNA sequence: TGTGCCAGCTCCCGCGGAGGGGTCACCGGGGAGCTGTTTTTT. Together with reference TRBV18 and TRBJ2-2, the CDR3 gives the full variable domain: NAGVMQNPRHLVRRRGQEARLRCSPMKGHSHVYWYRQLPEEGLKFMVYLQKENIIDESGMPKERFSAEFPKEGPSILRIQQVVRGDSAAYFCASSRGGVTGELFFGEGSRLTVL.

For this clonotype: The junction departs from the called germline gene at one end, perhaps through a read error. The chain joins TRBV7-2 to TRBJ2-5, with 8 bases aligning to TRBD2. This CDR3 has 14 amino acids. The V gene's germline CDR1 is SGHTA and CDR2 FQGNSA. CDR3 coding DNA: TGTGCCAGCAGCTTAATAGCGGGAAGAGAGGCCCAGTACTTC. Protein sequence: CASSLIAGREAQYF.

This clonotype was seen a handful of times. The V gene is TRBV4-3, the J gene TRBJ1-1, with D tentatively TRBD1 (5 bases). This CDR3 region has 14 residues. V gave up 1 base and J gave up 3 bases, with 9 bases separating them. Germline assignment: CDR1 LGHNA and CDR2 YSLEER. The CDR3 loop reads CASSQGDRDTEAFF. DNA for the CDR3: TGCGCCAGCAGCCAAGGAGACAGAGACACTGAAGCTTTCTTT.

This clonotype was recorded at least ten times. The genes are TRBV5-1 and TRBJ2-3; a possible D gene is TRBD1 (5 bases). The V and J ends lost 2 bases and 2 bases respectively, with 9 bases between them. The CDR3 runs 14 residues. Germline assignment: CDR1 SGHRS and CDR2 YFSETQ. Written as DNA, the CDR3 is TGCGCCAGCAGCTTCCAGGGAAACACAGATACGCAGTATTTT. Its translation is CASSFQGNTDTQYF.

The V gene is TRBV28, the J gene TRBJ2-7; 8 bases agree with TRBD1. This CDR3 has 14 residues. Trimming at V came to 6 bases and at J to 1 base, leaving 5 bases not matched to a gene. Germline lookup yields CDR1 MDHEN and CDR2 SYDVKM. The DNA for the CDR3 is TGTGCCAGCAGGCCGGGACAGGAGTCCTACGAGCAGTACTTC. This encodes CASRPGQESYEQYF.

This clonotype was seen a few times. The chain links TRBV7-2 to TRBJ2-3; D is uncertain. Germline CDR1 SGHTA, CDR2 FQGNSA. V gave up 1 base and J gave up 4 bases, with 9 bases separating them. The CDR3 extends over 14 amino acids. CDR3 DNA sequence: TGTGCCAGCAGCTTAGTTTTCTTCCCAGATACGCAGTATTTT. Protein product: CASSLVFFPDTQYF.

This clonotype was picked up a small number of times. The V call is TRBV5-1, the J call TRBJ1-1; tentatively, D is TRBD1 (5 bases). V lost 7 bases and J 4 bases, leaving 17 bases between the germline ends. Germline CDR1 is SGHRS and CDR2 is YFSETQ. The CDR3 totals 14 residues. As DNA, the CDR3 is TGCGCCAGCCGTCCCCAGGGAGGGAGCACTGAAGCTTTCTTT. Protein sequence: CASRPQGGSTEAFF.

The J gene is TRBJ2-3, the V gene TRBV2; D is unclear. CDR3 length: 13 amino acids. Germline lookup yields CDR1 SNHLY and CDR2 FYNNEI. V was cut by 6 bases and J by 0 bases, with 7 bases left in between. The CDR3 loop reads CASRTLSTDTQYF. The CDR3 DNA is TGTGCCAGCAGAACACTGAGCACAGATACGCAGTATTTT.

This clonotype was counted only a few times. The chain's CDR3 is CASSKDRGQETQYF. The CDR3 DNA is TGTGCCAGCAGCAAGGACAGGGGGCAAGAGACCCAGTACTTC. This sequence joins TRBV11-2 and TRBJ2-5, with 10 bases aligning to TRBD1. V shed 5 bases, J shed 2 bases, and the junction held 2 bases outside the gene matches. Germline values: CDR1 SGHAT, CDR2 FQNNGV. This CDR3 has 14 amino acids. Full variable domain (missing parts from reference TRBV11-2 and TRBJ2-5): EAGVAQSPRYKIIEKRQSVAFWCNPISGHATLYWYQQILGQGPKLLIQFQNNGVVDDSQLPKDRFSAERLKGVDSTLKIQPAKLEDSAVYLCASSKDRGQETQYFGPGTRLLVL.

Comments on this clonotype: At one of its ends the junction is not consistent with the germline gene, which may arise from a read error. The chain is built from TRBV4-2 and TRBJ2-5; D gene ambiguous. Germline loops: CDR1 LGHNA, CDR2 YNFKEQ. The CDR3 has 13 residues. Written as DNA, the CDR3 is TGTGCCAGCAGCCCCGGACGCCAAGAGACCCAGCACTTC. Its translation: CASSPGRQETQHF.